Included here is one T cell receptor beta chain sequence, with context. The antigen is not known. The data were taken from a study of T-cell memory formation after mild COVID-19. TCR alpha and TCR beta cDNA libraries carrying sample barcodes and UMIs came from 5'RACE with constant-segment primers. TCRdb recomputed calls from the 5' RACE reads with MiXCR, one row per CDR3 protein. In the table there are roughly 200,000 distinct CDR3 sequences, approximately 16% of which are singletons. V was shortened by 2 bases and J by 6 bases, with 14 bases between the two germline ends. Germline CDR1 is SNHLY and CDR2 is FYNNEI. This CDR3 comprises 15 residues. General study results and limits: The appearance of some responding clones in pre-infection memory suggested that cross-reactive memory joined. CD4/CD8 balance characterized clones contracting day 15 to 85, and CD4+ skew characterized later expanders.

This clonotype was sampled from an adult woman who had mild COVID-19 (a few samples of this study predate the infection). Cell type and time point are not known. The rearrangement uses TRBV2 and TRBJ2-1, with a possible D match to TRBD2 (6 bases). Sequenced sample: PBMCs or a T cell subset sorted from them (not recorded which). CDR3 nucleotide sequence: TGTGCCAGCAGTGAACAGGTGACTAGGGGCAATGAGCAGTTCTTC. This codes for CASSEQVTRGNEQFF.